This TCR beta chain was found in a study of blood T cell repertoires in COVID-19. Overall study: Samples taken during acute and convalescent COVID-19 were collected in the United States, Italy and Spain. In each case, the material was cDNA or gDNA derived from T cells, B-cell-depleted T cells, or PBMCs.

In the original workflow: Amplifying reference gene primers gave estimates of nucleated cell counts. TCRdb's copy holds only in-frame clones and misses some; the assay was immunoSEQ multiplex PCR. That table supplies the V and J calls and clone size; D and trimming were determined from the DNA. The data contain around 160,000 clones, 86% of them singletons. There are 11 residues in the CDR3. Between the trimmed V and J ends, which lost 5 bases and 3 bases, there was a span of 7 bases. Germline values: CDR1 SQVTM, CDR2 ANQGSEA. The rearrangement links TRBV29-1 to TRBJ1-2; TRBD1 might be the D (5 bases). The sequencing sample was made of peripheral blood. This clonotype was obtained from a young man with acute or convalescent COVID-19. The CDR3 protein is CSVPGDYGYTF. As DNA, the CDR3 is TGCAGCGTTCCGGGGGACTATGGCTACACCTTC.